Sequencing of this TCR beta chain was carried out in a study of blood T cell repertoires in COVID-19. Per the study methods: Counts of nucleated cells, estimated from reference gene primer amplification, were obtained. Method: immunoSEQ multiplex PCR; TCRdb's copy keeps in-frame clones and lacks some. That table furnishes V, J and clone size, whereas the DNA furnished D and trimming. The sample lists some 270,000 clones, 85% occurring once. Cohorts were determined from participant-reported clinical history. The CDR3 has 17 residues. V shed 6 bases and J shed 5 bases, with 25 bases lying between them. Germline V lookup: CDR1 SQVTM, CDR2 ANQGSEA.

J is TRBJ1-4 and V is TRBV29-1, with D possibly matching TRBD1 (6 bases). This TCR was sampled from a woman aged 45 to 65 who had been exposed to COVID-19. The sample was PBMCs or T cells enriched from blood (not recorded which). DNA for the CDR3: TGCAGCGTCCAAAAAAGGGACAAGGGTTCGTTAAATGAAAAACTGTTTTTT. Translating it yields CSVQKRDKGSLNEKLFF.